This T cell receptor beta chain is from a study of T cells after posttransplantation cyclophosphamide. General study results and limits: Donor-recipient repertoire similarity was low at 1-2 months, rising over year one. Recipient CMV seropositivity and CMV reactivation strongly tracked TRB clonality. Skin or GI-infiltrating T cells shared few TRB sequences with blood.

Trimming shortened V by 3 bases and J by 3 bases, and 8 bases separated the two germline ends. CDR1 and CDR2 from the germline V gene are KGHSH and LQKENI. The CDR3 runs 13 residues. Comments on this clone: The antigen is not known.

Treatment was busulfan-fludarabine conditioning, a marrow graft, and cyclophosphamide on days +3 and +4. Measured with immunoSEQ multiplex PCR; TCRdb has only the in-frame clones, and not every one. The sample has around 2,000 clones, approximately 71% seen once. Source: PBMCs, taken after allogeneic stem cell transplant with posttransplant cyclophosphamide. The sequence was collected from a male patient over 55 who received an allogeneic stem cell transplant from a related donor and was CMV-positive. Among the T cells, some may be from the graft donor. The chain uses TRBV18 and TRBJ1-1; no reliable D call. This CDR3 is CASSPGRDTEAFF. Here the CDR3 DNA reads TGTGCCAGCTCACCCGGTCGGGACACTGAAGCTTTCTTT.